Shown below are 13 T cell receptor beta chains from a single sample sequenced in a study of cytomegalovirus exposure and HLA in healthy donors. The method was immunoSEQ multiplex PCR; TCRdb's version includes in-frame clones alone and lacks a portion of them. The repertoire consists of 90,000 to 140,000 clones, with around 83% occurring once and the leading ten covering 4%. The sequenced material came from PBMCs. Source of these receptors: a young woman in good health and CMV-seropositive.

This clone appeared a few times. The chain couples TRBV2 to TRBJ1-5, with D uncertain. Germline V gene lookup returns CDR1 SNHLY and CDR2 FYNNEI. With 8 bases removed from V and 7 bases from J, the gap between germline ends came to 18 bases. The CDR3 covers 14 residues. The CDR3, as DNA: TGTGCCAGCCGCGGCGGAGCCGAGGGACAGCCCCAGCATTTT. As protein: CASRGGAEGQPQHF.

V usage is TRBV9 and J usage is TRBJ1-3; D gene unclear. CDR1 and CDR2 from the germline V gene are SGDLS and YYNGEE. V shed 0 bases and J shed 2 bases, with 15 bases lying between them. The CDR3 consists of 17 residues. The CDR3: CASSVELMPRTGNTIYF. The CDR3 DNA follows: TGTGCCAGCAGCGTAGAGTTGATGCCGAGGACTGGAAACACCATATATTTT.

This clone was seen once. The rearrangement joins TRBV7-2 to TRBJ2-5; no reliable D call. Germline V gives CDR1 SGHTA, CDR2 FQGNSA. The V end was cut by 3 bases, the J end by 5 bases, with 13 bases between. The CDR3 totals 14 residues. CDR3 bases: TGTGCCAGCAGCTTCCGTGGAGAGAGGGAGACCCAGTACTTC. Its translation: CASSFRGERETQYF.

The rearrangement uses TRBV5-1 and TRBJ1-1; D remains unclear. The CDR3 has 12 amino acids. Germline V lookup: CDR1 SGHRS, CDR2 YFSETQ. V lost 7 bases to trimming and J lost 3 bases, with 10 bases between them. The CDR3 DNA reads TGCGCCAGCCAGGAGGTGGACACTGAAGCTTTCTTT. Residues: CASQEVDTEAFF.

Turning to this clone: This sample also contains other DNA sequences that code for the same CDR3. The gene calls are TRBV15 and TRBJ2-7; 8 bases match TRBD1. The V gene's germline CDR1 is LNHNV and CDR2 YYDKDF (reference sequence). Trimming removed 0 bases from V and 6 bases from J; junction bases left unmatched: 1. The CDR3 runs 13 residues. CDR3 loop: CATSRDRGREQYF. CDR3 in DNA: TGTGCCACCAGCAGAGACAGGGGGCGCGAGCAGTACTTC.

This clone was found a few times. The J gene is TRBJ1-5, the V gene TRBV5-4; TRBD1 is a possible D gene (6 bases). Between the trimmed V and J ends, which lost 3 bases and 1 base, there was a span of 11 bases. CDR1 SGHNT and CDR2 YYREEE come from the germline V gene (reference sequence). The length of the CDR3 is 15 residues. The CDR3 nucleotides read TGTGCCAGCAGCTATGACGGACAGAGCAATCAGCCCCAGCATTTT. This encodes CASSYDGQSNQPQHF.

The rearrangement joins TRBV10-3 to TRBJ2-5, with a weak D call TRBD1 (5 bases). This CDR3 is 15 amino acids long. The V and J ends lost 8 bases and 0 bases respectively, with 16 bases between them. Germline V gene sequence: CDR1 ENHRY, CDR2 SYGVKD. As DNA, the CDR3 is TGTGCCATCGGAGAAGGGGTACAGTACCAAGAGACCCAGTACTTC. Translating gives CAIGEGVQYQETQYF.

The chain recombines TRBV18 with TRBJ2-7, with 7 bases that match TRBD2. The ends lost 0 bases at V and 2 bases at J; junction bases unmatched: 7. The CDR3 is 16 residues long. Germline loops: CDR1 KGHSH, CDR2 LQKENI. The CDR3 DNA reads TGTGCCAGCTCACCACCCAACGGGAGGACCACCTACGAGCAGTACTTC. Translated, it gives CASSPPNGRTTYEQYF.

V gene TRBV9 combines with J gene TRBJ2-5; TRBD2 agrees at 7 bases. Germline CDR1 is SGDLS and CDR2 is YYNGEE. V gave up 2 bases and J gave up 5 bases; unmatched junction bases: 9. The CDR3 totals 15 residues. CDR3 sequence reads: CASSVQAGAGETQYF. As DNA, the CDR3 is TGTGCCAGCAGCGTGCAGGCGGGAGCAGGGGAGACCCAGTACTTC.

The V gene is TRBV21-1, the J gene TRBJ1-5. TRBV21-1 is described as a pseudogene. This CDR3 comprises 19 residues. The CDR3 sequence is CASSKTAYEGHYNNQPQHF. The DNA of the CDR3 is TGTGCCAGCAGCAAAACGGCCTACGAGGGCCATTATAACAATCAGCCCCAGCATTTT.

V usage is TRBV6-1 and J usage is TRBJ2-1; 10 nucleotides align to TRBD1. The germline V gene has CDR1 MNHNS and CDR2 SASEGT. The ends lost 6 bases at V and 1 base at J; junction bases unmatched: 3. The length of the CDR3 is 15 residues. CDR3 nucleotide sequence: TGTGCCAGCAGGAGACAGGGGGCTTCCTACAATGAGCAGTTCTTC. Its translation is CASRRQGASYNEQFF.

The chain has TRBV7-9 and TRBJ2-3, with D uncertain. In germline, CDR1 is SEHNR, CDR2 FQNEAQ (reference sequence). The CDR3 runs 15 residues. V was pared by 5 bases and J by 1 base, with 13 bases between. The CDR3 protein is CASSLPRLGTDTQYF. In DNA form, the CDR3 reads TGTGCCAGCAGCCTACCCAGACTGGGCACAGATACGCAGTATTTT.

This clone was seen once. This chain connects TRBV11-3 to TRBJ2-1; D possibly corresponds to TRBD2 (6 bases). CDR1 and CDR2 (germline): SGHNT, YENEEA. The CDR3 is made up of 14 amino acids. V lost 6 bases, J lost 2 bases, and 11 bases lay in between. CDR3: CASSKLAAYNEQFF. In nucleotides, the CDR3 is TGTGCCAGCAGTAAACTAGCTGCCTACAATGAGCAGTTCTTC.